The clone carrying this T cell receptor (beta chain) has more than one count but fewer than ten. These data belong to a study of T cells after yellow fever vaccination. The CDR3 runs 15 residues. Trimming cost V 0 bases and J 4 bases, with 12 bases left between them. CDR1 and CDR2 (germline): LGHNA, YSLEER. 5'RACE template switching added a universal primer site and UMIs to TCR cDNA. TCRdb passed the 5' RACE reads through MiXCR, listing each CDR3 protein once. The repertoire consists of some 670,000 distinct CDR3 sequences, with around an eighth occurring once and the leading ten covering around 14%. The receptor comes from a man in his thirties or forties who received the YFV17D yellow fever vaccine. The sample in question was PBMCs, obtained on the day of the yellow fever booster vaccination. This chain joins TRBV4-3 and TRBJ1-1, with D hard to call. The CDR3 region is CASSQDHTWGTEAFF. DNA for the CDR3: TGCGCCAGCAGCCAAGATCATACGTGGGGCACTGAAGCTTTCTTT.